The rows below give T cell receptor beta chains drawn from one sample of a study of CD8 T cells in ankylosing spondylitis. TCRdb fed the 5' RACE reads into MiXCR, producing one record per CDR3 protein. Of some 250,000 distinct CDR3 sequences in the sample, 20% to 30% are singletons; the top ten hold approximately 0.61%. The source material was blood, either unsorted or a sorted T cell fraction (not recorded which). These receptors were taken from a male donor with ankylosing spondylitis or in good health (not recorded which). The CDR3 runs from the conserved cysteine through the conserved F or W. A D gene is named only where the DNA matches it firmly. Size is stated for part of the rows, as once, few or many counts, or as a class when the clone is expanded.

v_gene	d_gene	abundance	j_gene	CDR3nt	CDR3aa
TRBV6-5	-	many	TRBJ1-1	TGTGCCAGCAGTTACGGCAGTCTAAACACTGAAGCTTTCTTT	CASSYGSLNTEAFF
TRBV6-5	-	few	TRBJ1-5	TGTGCCAGCAGTTACTCTTTCCGCAGGGGTGATCAGCCCCAGCATTTT	CASSYSFRRGDQPQHF
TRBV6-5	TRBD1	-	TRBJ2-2	TGTGCCAGCAGTTACTCTTGGACAGGGAACACCGGGGAGCTGTTTTTT	CASSYSWTGNTGELFF
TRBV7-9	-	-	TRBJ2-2	TGTGCCAGCAGGCGACCGGACCTCACCGGGGAGCTGTTTTTT	CASRRPDLTGELFF
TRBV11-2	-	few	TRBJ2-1	TGTGCCAGCAGCTTAGAGACGGGAGCTACCTCGGGGCAGTTCTTC	CASSLETGATSGQFF
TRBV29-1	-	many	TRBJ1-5	TGCAGCGTGGGCGGAGGGTATAGCAATCAGCCCCAGCATTTT	CSVGGGYSNQPQHF
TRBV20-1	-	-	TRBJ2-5	TGCAGTGCTAGATTAACTAGCATCAGAGAGACCCAGTACTTC	CSARLTSIRETQYF
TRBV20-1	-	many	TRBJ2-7	TGCAGTGCAGAAAGTACGGAATACGAGCAGTACTTC	CSAESTEYEQYF
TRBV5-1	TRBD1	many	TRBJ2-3	TGCGCCACAGGACAGGGGGCTGGAGATACGCAGTATTTT	CATGQGAGDTQYF
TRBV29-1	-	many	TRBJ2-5	TGCAGCGTTGAACTGGGGGTGGTCCAAGAGACCCAGTACTTC	CSVELGVVQETQYF
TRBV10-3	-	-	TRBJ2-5	TGTGCCAGCGGAAGGGGTGACCAAGAGACCCAGTACTTC	CASGRGDQETQYF
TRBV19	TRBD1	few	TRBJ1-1	TGTGCCAGCAGGGACAGTTTTGACACTGAAGCTTTCTTT	CASRDSFDTEAFF
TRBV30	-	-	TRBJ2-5	TGTGCCTGGAGTGTACCCTGGCAAGAGACCCAGTACTTC	CAWSVPWQETQYF
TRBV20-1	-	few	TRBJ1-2	TGCAGACCCGGCGGAGCTAACTATGGCTACACCTTC	CRPGGANYGYTF
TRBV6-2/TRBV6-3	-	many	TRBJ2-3	TGTGCCAGCAAATTGTCCCAGGACGTAGATACGCAGTATTTT	CASKLSQDVDTQYF
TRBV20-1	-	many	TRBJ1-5	TGCAGTGCTAGAGAGGCCGGACATTCAAGCGGGCCCCAGCATTTT	CSAREAGHSSGPQHF
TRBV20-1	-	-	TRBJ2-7	TGCAGTGTGTACAGGGACTCCTACGAGCAGTACTTC	CSVYRDSYEQYF
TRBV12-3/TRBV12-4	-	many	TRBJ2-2	TGTGCCAGCAGTTTCAACGCCGGGGAGCTGTTTTTT	CASSFNAGELFF
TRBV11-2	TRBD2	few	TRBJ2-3	TGTGCCAGCAGCTTAATAGCGGGGGCCGGGGGAGATACGCAGTATTTT	CASSLIAGAGGDTQYF
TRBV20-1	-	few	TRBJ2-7	TGCAGTGCTAGTGACATCTCCTACGAGCAGTACTTC	CSASDISYEQYF
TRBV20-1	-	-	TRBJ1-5	TGCAGTGCCCTCCTCGGAGGCCAGGGGAATCAGCCCCAGCATTTT	CSALLGGQGNQPQHF
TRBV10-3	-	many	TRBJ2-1	TGTGCCATCAGTGAGCCCTCGTCCGGGGTCTACAATGAGCAGTTCTTC	CAISEPSSGVYNEQFF
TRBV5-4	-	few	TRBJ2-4	TGTGCCAGCAGCTTGTACAGGGTAGACAAAAACATTCAGTACTTC	CASSLYRVDKNIQYF
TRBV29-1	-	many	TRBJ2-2	TGCAGCGTTGAAGGGGGTGGCGGGGAGCTGTTTTTT	CSVEGGGGELFF
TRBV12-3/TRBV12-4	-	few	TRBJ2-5	TGTGCCAGCAGTGCTAATGGGGAGACCCAGTACTTC	CASSANGETQYF
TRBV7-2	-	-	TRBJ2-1	TGTGCCAGCAGCCTAGGGGTGACCTTCAATGAGCAGTTCTTC	CASSLGVTFNEQFF
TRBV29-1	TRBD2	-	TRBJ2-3	TGCAGCGTTGTAGGGGCGAGGCTAGCGGGGGATTCCCGCACAGATACGCAGTATTTT	CSVVGARLAGDSRTDTQYF
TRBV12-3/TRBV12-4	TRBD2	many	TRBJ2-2	TGTGCCAGCAGTCCCAGGGGAGCGGGGGTCACCGGGGAGCTGTTTTTT	CASSPRGAGVTGELFF
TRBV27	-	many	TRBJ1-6	TGTGCCAGCAGTTTATCTCGGGTTGACTTTAGGTCCTATAATTCACCCCTCCACTTT	CASSLSRVDFRSYNSPLHF
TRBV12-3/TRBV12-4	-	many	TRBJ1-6	TGTGCCAGCAGTACCCTGGGGCCCCTCCACTTT	CASSTLGPLHF
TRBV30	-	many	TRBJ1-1	TGTGCCTCGAGCCGGGACACTGAAGCTTTCTTT	CASSRDTEAFF
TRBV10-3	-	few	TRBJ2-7	TGTGCCATCTCGGTGACCGATGAGGGAGAGCAGTACTTC	CAISVTDEGEQYF
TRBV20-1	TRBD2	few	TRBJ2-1	TGCAGTGTTAGAGGGGTGGCTAGCGGTACCTACAATGAGCAGTTCTTC	CSVRGVASGTYNEQFF
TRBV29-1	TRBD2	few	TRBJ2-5	TGCAGCGTTCGGGCTAGCGGAAACCAAGAGACCCAGTACTTC	CSVRASGNQETQYF
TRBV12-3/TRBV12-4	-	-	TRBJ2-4	TGTGCCAGCACCCTCGGGGGAGTTGCCAAAAACATTCAGTACTTC	CASTLGGVAKNIQYF
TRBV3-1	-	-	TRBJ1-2	TGTGCCAGCAGCCAGAAAGGAGGGAGGGCTAACTATGGCTACACCTTC	CASSQKGGRANYGYTF
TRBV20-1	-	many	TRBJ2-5	TGCAGTGCTGAGGTGACCCAGTACTTC	CSAEVTQYF
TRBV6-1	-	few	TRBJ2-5	TGTGCCAGCAGTAAAGACAGTAAGAGAACCCAGTACTTC	CASSKDSKRTQYF
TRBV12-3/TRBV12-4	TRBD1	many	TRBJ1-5	TGTGCCAGCACCTGGGGCTACAGGGGGGGAAGTCAGCCCCAGCATTTT	CASTWGYRGGSQPQHF
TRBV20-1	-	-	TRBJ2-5	TGCAGTGCTAGGGGGACGGGGGTGGAGACCCAGTACTTC	CSARGTGVETQYF
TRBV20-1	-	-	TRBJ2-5	TGCAGTGCTAGAGACCTGGCCAGGGGAGGAGAGGAGACCCAGTACTTC	CSARDLARGGEETQYF
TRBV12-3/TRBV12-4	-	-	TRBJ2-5	TGTGCCAGCACCTCGACAGTAAAAGAGACCCAGTACTTC	CASTSTVKETQYF
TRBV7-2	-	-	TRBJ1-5	TGTGCCAGCAGCTTAGATGGGAGAATCAATCAGCCCCAGCATTTT	CASSLDGRINQPQHF
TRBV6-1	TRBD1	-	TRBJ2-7	TGTGCCAGCAGCGTGGACAGGATCTACGAGCAGTACTTC	CASSVDRIYEQYF
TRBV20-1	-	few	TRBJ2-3	TGCAGTGCCGCGCGGGGGCTCTTGACAGATACGCAGTATTTT	CSAARGLLTDTQYF
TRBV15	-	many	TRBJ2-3	TGTGCCACCAGCAGAGAGGTGCAGGATTGGGATACGCAGTATTTT	CATSREVQDWDTQYF
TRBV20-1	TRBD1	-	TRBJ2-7	TGCAGTGCCAGTCCTTTTACAGGGGAGTCCTACGAGCAGTACTTC	CSASPFTGESYEQYF
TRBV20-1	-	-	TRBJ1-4	TGCAGTGCTAGAGGAAGGGACGGAAGGGGAGAAAAACTGTTTTTT	CSARGRDGRGEKLFF
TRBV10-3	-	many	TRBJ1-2	TGTGCCATCAGTGAGCCAGGGAACTATGGCTACACCTTC	CAISEPGNYGYTF
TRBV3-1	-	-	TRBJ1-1	TGTGCCAGCAGCCTATACGACGGGAACACTGAAGCTTTCTTT	CASSLYDGNTEAFF
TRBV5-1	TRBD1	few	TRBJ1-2	TGCGCCAGCAGCTTGTCAGGGACAGATGGCTACACCTTC	CASSLSGTDGYTF
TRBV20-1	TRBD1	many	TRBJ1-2	TGCAGTGCGCCAGGACAGGGGACCTATGGCTACACCTTC	CSAPGQGTYGYTF
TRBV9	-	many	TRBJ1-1	TGTGCCAGCAGCGAGTCCGGGCCGAACACTGAAGCTTTCTTT	CASSESGPNTEAFF
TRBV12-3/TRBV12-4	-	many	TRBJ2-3	TGTGCCAGCAGTTTTGGTGTTCCAGGTGACACAGATACGCAGTATTTT	CASSFGVPGDTDTQYF
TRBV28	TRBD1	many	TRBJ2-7	TGTGCCAGCAGGCGCGACAGGGGCTTCTCCTACGAGCAGTACTTC	CASRRDRGFSYEQYF